The 30 T cell receptor beta chains reported below all come from one sample, sequenced in a study of identical twins (TCRdb year 2016). The protocol used for the library was 5' RACE. TCRdb lists the instrument as Illumina HiSeq 2000. Using fastp trimming at Q25 and MiXCR clonotype assembly, TCRdb reanalyzed the public sequencing data and kept in-frame beta chains. For every CDR3 protein sequence, its rows merge into one entry that carries the most common genes and DNA. This sample lists around 680,000 distinct CDR3 sequences; around 8.3% were detected once. The ten largest clones capture 0.98% of the sample. Separately, the same data were catalogued under a study of yellow fever vaccine responses in identical twins.

Sequenced input: PBMCs. Source of these receptors: a woman aged 18-35 years in good health.

The rearrangement uses TRBV5-4 and TRBJ2-1; D may be TRBD1 (6 bases). Between the trimmed V and J ends, which lost 4 bases and 0 bases, there was a span of 11 bases. The CDR3 consists of 15 residues. Looked up from germline, CDR1 is SGHNT and CDR2 is YYREEE (reference sequence). The CDR3 loop is CASSNRDNSYNEQFF. CDR3 nucleotides: TGTGCCAGCAGCAACCGGGACAACTCCTACAATGAGCAGTTCTTC.

This clonotype was found a few times. The V and J genes are TRBV7-2 and TRBJ1-5; D is possibly TRBD1 (6 bases). The V and J ends lost 8 bases and 0 bases respectively, with 11 bases between them. Germline CDR1 SGHTA, CDR2 FQGNSA. The CDR3 is 14 residues long. As DNA, the CDR3 is TGTGCCAGCGGGACACTTTATAGCAATCAGCCCCAGCATTTT. Its protein product is CASGTLYSNQPQHF.

The chain is built from TRBV7-9 and TRBJ2-7; the D is unclear. Per germline, CDR1 SEHNR and CDR2 FQNEAQ (reference sequence). This CDR3 is built from 16 residues. Trimming removed 4 bases from V and 0 bases from J, with 16 bases in between. Written as DNA, the CDR3 is TGTGCCAGCAGCTCAACCAGCGTAGTCGGCTCCTACGAGCAGTACTTC. It yields the protein CASSSTSVVGSYEQYF.

This clonotype was counted at least ten times. V usage is TRBV12-3 or TRBV12-4 and J usage is TRBJ2-1; perhaps TRBD2 as D (5 bases). V was shortened by 6 bases and J by 0 bases, with 15 bases between the two germline ends. The CDR3 is made up of 16 amino acids. This CDR3 reads CASSRVDGISYNEQFF. CDR3 sequence (DNA): TGTGCCAGCAGCCGGGTCGACGGGATCTCCTACAATGAGCAGTTCTTC.

About this clonotype itself: This could be a read error, since a much larger clone is one nucleotide away. The chain employs TRBV4-1 and TRBJ2-3; the match to TRBD2 covers 7 bases. V trimming: 4 bases; J trimming: 7 bases; junction bases outside the gene matches: 14. The germline V gene has CDR1 MGHRA and CDR2 YSYEKL. The CDR3 has 16 amino acids. Here the CDR3 reads CASSPVGTKNPYTQYF. In DNA, the CDR3 is TGCGCCAGCAGCCCAGTCGGGACTAAAAACCCATATACGCAGTATTTT.

This clonotype appeared many times. The rearrangement joins TRBV15 to TRBJ2-7; 8 positions agree with TRBD1. V shed 3 bases and J 4 bases; nucleotides not matched to a gene: 2. Germline values: CDR1 LNHNV, CDR2 YYDKDF (reference sequence). The CDR3 is 13 amino acids. CDR3: CATSSGTGYEQYF. The CDR3 bases are TGTGCCACCAGCAGTGGGACAGGATACGAGCAGTACTTC.

This clonotype was found a few times. The chain combines TRBV7-9 with TRBJ2-7; D unresolved. Trimming took off 8 bases at V and 1 base at J, with 12 bases between the two ends. The germline V gene has CDR1 SEHNR and CDR2 FQNEAQ (reference sequence). The CDR3 sequence is 13 residues long. CDR3 coding DNA: TGTGCCAGCGGTGAGATGTTATCCTACGAGCAGTACTTC. Residues: CASGEMLSYEQYF.

V gene TRBV27 combines with J gene TRBJ2-2; no clear D gene. This CDR3 region has 15 residues. Germline assignment: CDR1 MNHEY and CDR2 SMNVEV (reference sequence). The V end lost 3 bases, the J end lost 1 base, and 9 bases lay between the germline ends. CDR3 DNA: TGTGCCAGCAGTTTCGGATCACTGAACACCGGGGAGCTGTTTTTT. Its translation: CASSFGSLNTGELFF.

This clonotype was picked up a small number of times. The chain uses TRBV5-6 and TRBJ2-1; D perhaps matches TRBD2 (6 bases). This CDR3 region has 17 residues. Trimming took 3 bases from V and 2 from J, leaving 18 bases between them. Germline CDR1 SGHDT, CDR2 YYEEEE. CDR3 DNA: TGTGCCAGCAGCTGGGACGTGGGTAGCGGCCCCTACAATGAGCAGTTCTTC. This translates into CASSWDVGSGPYNEQFF.

A word on this clonotype: Possible read error: a much larger clone is one base away. The chain joins TRBV27 to TRBJ2-7, with 10 bases identical to TRBD1. V was clipped by 4 bases and J by 5 bases; unmatched bases: 5. Germline assignment: CDR1 MNHEY and CDR2 SMNVEV (reference sequence). This CDR3 has 14 amino acids. In DNA form, the CDR3 reads TGTGCCAGCAGTTCGTGGGACAGGGGCCACGAGCAGTACTTC. This sequence encodes CASSSWDRGHEQYF.

This clonotype has at least ten counts. The V and J genes are TRBV11-2 and TRBJ1-1; no clear D. The CDR3 is 15 amino acids. Germline V lookup: CDR1 SGHAT, CDR2 FQNNGV. Trimming shortened V by 3 bases and J by 7 bases, and 18 bases separated the two germline ends. The CDR3 nucleotides are TGTGCCAGCAGCTTGGAGGGTAGCCGCCCCCATGAAGCTTTCTTT. Translating it yields CASSLEGSRPHEAFF.

This clonotype occurred a few times. This chain joins TRBV7-3 and TRBJ1-1, with no clear D. The V end was cut by 2 bases, the J end by 7 bases, with 14 bases between. Germline CDR1 SGHTA, CDR2 FQGTGA. This CDR3 contains 14 residues. The CDR3: CASSLGLGSYEAFF. The CDR3 nucleotides are TGTGCCAGCAGCTTAGGATTGGGGTCTTATGAAGCTTTCTTT.

This clonotype turned up a few times. J is TRBJ2-6 and V is TRBV6-1, with D possibly being TRBD1 (5 bases). CDR1 MNHNS and CDR2 SASEGT come from the germline V gene. The V and J ends lost 6 bases and 0 bases respectively, with 9 bases between them. The CDR3 is made up of 15 amino acids. The CDR3 here is CASRRQSSGANVLTF. The DNA of the CDR3 is TGTGCCAGCAGGCGACAGAGCTCTGGGGCCAACGTCCTGACTTTC.

This chain links TRBV24-1 with TRBJ2-1; 12 bases match TRBD1. CDR1 is KGHDR and CDR2 is SFDVKD in the germline V gene. The CDR3 is 17 amino acids. The J segment lost 8 bases and the V segment lost 3 bases, leaving 10 bases of the junction unmatched. CDR3 coding DNA: TGTGCCACCAGTGATGTCCCGGGACAGGGGGCGTTCGATGAGCAGTTCTTC. Translating gives CATSDVPGQGAFDEQFF.

Many counts were recorded for this clonotype. The rearrangement links TRBV20-1 to TRBJ2-2; D is possibly TRBD1 or TRBD2 (6 bases each). The CDR3 is made up of 12 amino acids. Germline CDR1 and CDR2: DFQATT and SNEGSKA (reference sequence). V lost 5 bases and J 5 bases, leaving 9 bases between the germline ends. CDR3 loop: CSAEGGTGELFF. The CDR3 DNA follows: TGCAGTGCTGAAGGGGGGACCGGGGAGCTGTTTTTT.

This clonotype was detected a few times. The CDR3 DNA reads as TGTGCCAGCAGCCAAGTTTTGAGGGCGACCTACAATGAGCAGTTCTTC. Translating gives CASSQVLRATYNEQFF. The chain is built from TRBV3-1 and TRBJ2-1, with D tentatively TRBD2 (5 bases). V shed 1 base and J shed 2 bases, with 12 bases lying between them. The CDR3 covers 16 residues. The germline gives CDR1 LGHDT, CDR2 YNNKEL (reference sequence).

In this sample, this clonotype turned up many times. The rearrangement joins TRBV10-2 to TRBJ1-2; D is possibly TRBD1 (5 bases). The CDR3 is made up of 13 amino acids. The germline CDR1 and CDR2 sequences are WSHSY and SAAADI. Trimming took 7 bases from V and 4 from J, leaving 13 bases between them. The CDR3 is CASMRQQGYGYTF. DNA for the CDR3: TGCGCCAGCATGAGGCAGCAGGGCTATGGCTACACCTTC.

This clonotype was found a few times. This chain connects TRBV6-5 to TRBJ2-3; D remains ambiguous. V shed 2 bases and J shed 5 bases, with 11 bases lying between them. Germline loops: CDR1 MNHEY, CDR2 SVGAGI. The CDR3 sequence is 14 residues long. CDR3 amino acids: CASSYGLVGDTQYF. DNA for the CDR3: TGTGCCAGCAGTTACGGGCTTGTGGGAGATACGCAGTATTTT.

The chain employs TRBV7-9 and TRBJ1-4, with D tentatively TRBD1 (5 bases). Germline CDR1 and CDR2: SEHNR and FQNEAQ (reference sequence). The germline V and J ends were trimmed by 1 base and 3 bases, with 6 bases remaining between them. CDR3 length: 14 residues. The CDR3 DNA reads TGTGCCAGCAGCTTAGGGGGCTCTAATGAAAAACTGTTTTTT. Translation gives CASSLGGSNEKLFF.

This clonotype was seen more than once but under ten times. This chain joins TRBV7-2 and TRBJ2-2; perhaps TRBD1 as D (6 bases). V was clipped by 4 bases and J by 5 bases, with 17 bases between them. Germline CDR1 is SGHTA and CDR2 is FQGNSA. CDR3 length: 16 amino acids. The CDR3 DNA is TGTGCCAGCAGCTCCTCCCGGGACACCTTAACCGGGGAGCTGTTTTTT. This translates into CASSSSRDTLTGELFF.

This clonotype showed up just a few times. The rearrangement links TRBV4-3 to TRBJ2-2; TRBD2 is a possible D gene (6 bases). Trimming shortened V by 1 base and J by 3 bases, and 15 bases separated the two germline ends. CDR3 length equals 17 residues. Per germline, CDR1 LGHNA and CDR2 YSLEER. The DNA for the CDR3 is TGCGCCAGCAGCCAAGGCTCGGGAGAAATATACACCGGGGAGCTGTTTTTT. Its translation is CASSQGSGEIYTGELFF.

The gene calls are TRBV7-2 and TRBJ2-1, with D perhaps TRBD2 (7 bases). This CDR3 has 14 amino acids. Germline values: CDR1 SGHTA, CDR2 FQGNSA. V lost 5 bases to trimming and J lost 9 bases, with 17 bases between them. The CDR3 DNA is TGTGCCAGCAGCACACCGACAAGGGGGGGTGAGCAGTTCTTC. Residues: CASSTPTRGGEQFF.

The V and J genes are TRBV14 and TRBJ1-2, with D possibly TRBD1 on 5 matching bases. With 4 bases removed from V and 3 bases from J, the gap between germline ends came to 9 bases. This CDR3 has 13 amino acids. Germline lookup yields CDR1 SGHDN and CDR2 FVKESK. CDR3 in amino acids: CASSLQVDYGYTF. The CDR3 nucleotides read TGTGCCAGCAGCCTACAGGTGGACTATGGCTACACCTTC.

This clonotype was detected many times. The rearrangement links TRBV29-1 to TRBJ2-1; D not certain. This CDR3 is 13 amino acids long. From germline, CDR1 is SQVTM and CDR2 ANQGSEA. Trimming pared 3 bases from V and 2 bases from J, leaving 8 bases between. CDR3 sequence: CSVDSVAYNEQFF. The CDR3 DNA reads as TGCAGCGTTGACAGCGTCGCCTACAATGAGCAGTTCTTC.

This clonotype was recorded many times. V is TRBV28 and J is TRBJ1-2, with 8 positions matching TRBD1. V lost 2 bases to trimming and J lost 4 bases; unmatched junction nucleotides: 3. Germline CDR1 MDHEN, CDR2 SYDVKM. The CDR3 extends over 14 amino acids. The CDR3 reads CASSLGTGGYGYTF. The CDR3 DNA sequence: TGTGCCAGCAGTTTAGGGACAGGAGGCTATGGCTACACCTTC.

The table lists this clonotype with a few counts. The rearrangement uses TRBV25-1 and TRBJ1-1; D not resolved. Germline V gives CDR1 MGHDK, CDR2 SYGVNS. This CDR3 has 14 amino acids. Trimming left V 0 bases short and J 9 bases short, with 14 bases between. The chain's CDR3 is CASSEYAAPAKAFF. The CDR3 DNA is TGTGCCAGCAGTGAATATGCGGCGCCGGCGAAAGCTTTCTTT.

The chain carries TRBV29-1 and TRBJ2-2; 7 bases line up with TRBD1. This CDR3 is 14 amino acids long. In germline, CDR1 is SQVTM, CDR2 ANQGSEA. V lost 6 bases, J lost 4 bases, and 8 bases stayed unmatched. CDR3 nucleotides: TGCAGCGTGACAGGGTCCCGGGGCACCGGGGAGCTGTTTTTT. Its protein is CSVTGSRGTGELFF.

This clonotype was counted between two and nine times. The chain has TRBV20-1 and TRBJ2-2, with D perhaps TRBD1 (5 bases). The CDR3 covers 14 residues. Germline V gene sequence: CDR1 DFQATT, CDR2 SNEGSKA (reference sequence). The V end lost 0 bases, the J end lost 6 bases, and 11 bases lay between the germline ends. The DNA for the CDR3 is TGCAGTGCTAGAGATGTAGGGGAAGCCGGGGAGCTGTTTTTT. Translated, it gives CSARDVGEAGELFF.

This clonotype was seen only a few times. V gene TRBV3-1 combines with J gene TRBJ2-1, with D perhaps assigned TRBD1 or TRBD2 (6 bases each). Looked up from germline, CDR1 is LGHDT and CDR2 is YNNKEL (reference sequence). Trimming shortened V by 4 bases and J by 5 bases, and 15 bases separated the two germline ends. The CDR3 contains 15 residues. The CDR3 protein is CASSRTGASHNEQFF. The CDR3 DNA is TGTGCCAGCAGCCGGACGGGGGCTAGTCACAATGAGCAGTTCTTC.

This clonotype showed up just a few times. The chain uses TRBV6-2 or TRBV6-3 and TRBJ2-1; D is unclear. The CDR3 has 15 amino acids. V was cut by 5 bases and J by 3 bases, with 14 bases left in between. The germline gives CDR1 MNHEY, CDR2 SVGEGT. CDR3 coding DNA: TGTGCCAGCAGTAATATAGACCACGACTACAATGAGCAGTTCTTC. Its protein product is CASSNIDHDYNEQFF.